The 17 T cell receptor beta chains below were found in one sample sequenced in a study of blood T cell repertoires in COVID-19. Clones were sequenced by immunoSEQ multiplex PCR, and TCRdb holds only the in-frame ones, with some missing. The sample has hundreds of thousands of clones, nearly 90% seen once. Sequencing was performed on peripheral blood. The receptor source for this set is a man between 18 and 29 years old with active or convalescent COVID-19.

The V call is TRBV28, the J call TRBJ2-3, with D tentatively TRBD1 (5 bases). V lost 6 bases to trimming and J lost 6 bases, with 13 bases between them. Germline lookup yields CDR1 MDHEN and CDR2 SYDVKM. CDR3 length: 13 amino acids. The CDR3 loop is CASRRSRADTQYF. The DNA of the CDR3 is TGTGCCAGCAGGCGCTCCAGGGCTGATACGCAGTATTTT.

The chain carries TRBV16 and TRBJ2-7; 8 nucleotides line up with TRBD2. The ends lost 4 bases at V and 3 bases at J; junction bases unmatched: 5. The CDR3 covers 14 residues. Germline loops: CDR1 KGHSY, CDR2 FQNENV. The CDR3 is CASSPRSGSYEQYF. The CDR3 nucleotides read TGTGCCAGCAGCCCCCGGAGCGGGAGCTACGAGCAGTACTTC.

This sequence joins TRBV14 and TRBJ2-1; 10 positions agree with TRBD2. CDR1 is SGHDN and CDR2 is FVKESK in the germline V gene. V gave up 4 bases and J gave up 11 bases; unmatched junction bases: 5. The CDR3 runs 13 residues. CDR3 sequence: CASSPPSGGQQFF. The CDR3 region has the DNA TGTGCCAGCAGCCCTCCTAGCGGGGGTCAGCAGTTCTTC.

V usage is TRBV15 and J usage is TRBJ2-1, with 13 bases fitting TRBD2. Trimming at V came to 3 bases and at J to 2 bases, leaving 7 bases not matched to a gene. Germline loops: CDR1 LNHNV, CDR2 YYDKDF (reference sequence). The CDR3 contains 18 residues. The CDR3 sequence: CATSSARTSGSPYNEQFF. The CDR3 region has the DNA TGTGCCACCAGCAGTGCCCGGACTAGCGGGAGTCCCTACAATGAGCAGTTCTTC.

The chain's CDR3 is CASSLGQGDSNYGYTF. The CDR3 DNA reads TGCGCCAGCAGCTTGGGGCAGGGGGATTCTAACTATGGCTACACCTTC. The genes are TRBV5-1 and TRBJ1-2; 7 nucleotides agree with TRBD1. There are 16 residues in the CDR3. The V gene end was trimmed by 0 bases and the J gene end by 0 bases; junction bases not matched to a gene: 5. From germline, CDR1 is SGHRS and CDR2 YFSETQ. The full variable domain, with the rest looked up from reference TRBV5-1 and TRBJ1-2, is KAGVTQTPRYLIKTRGQQVTLSCSPISGHRSVSWYQQTPGQGLQFLFEYFSETQRNKGNFPGRFSGRQFSNSRSEMNVSTLELGDSALYLCASSLGQGDSNYGYTFGSGTRLTVV.

The chain couples TRBV11-2 to TRBJ1-2; 9 bases are shared with TRBD1. The CDR3 totals 15 residues. The ends lost 3 bases at V and 5 bases at J; junction bases unmatched: 7. CDR1 is SGHAT and CDR2 is FQNNGV in the germline V gene. CDR3 DNA: TGTGCCAGCAGCTTGGACAGGGGCGCGGTGTATGGCTACACCTTC. Its translation: CASSLDRGAVYGYTF.

This chain joins TRBV19 and TRBJ2-7; 10 bases are shared with TRBD2. This CDR3 spans 15 amino acids. V lost 4 bases to trimming and J lost 6 bases; unmatched junction nucleotides: 9. CDR1 and CDR2 (germline): LNHDA, SQIVND (reference sequence). Here the CDR3 reads CASSNPAGGRSEQYF. The DNA for the CDR3 is TGTGCCAGTAGTAATCCAGCGGGGGGGCGATCCGAGCAGTACTTC.

The chain joins TRBV29-1 to TRBJ2-1, with 10 nucleotides matching TRBD1. Trimming at V came to 6 bases and at J to 7 bases, leaving 9 bases not matched to a gene. The CDR3 spans 14 residues. Germline V gene sequence: CDR1 SQVTM, CDR2 ANQGSEA. The CDR3 is CSVAGTGVRNEQFF. Here the CDR3 DNA reads TGCAGCGTAGCCGGGACAGGGGTCAGGAATGAGCAGTTCTTC.

This clone was seen a single time. The rearrangement uses TRBV2 and TRBJ2-5; 10 nucleotides line up with TRBD2. V lost 8 bases and J lost 5; bases outside the gene matches: 11. CDR1 is SNHLY, CDR2 FYNNEI, per germline. This CDR3 region has 15 residues. The CDR3 spells CASELAGTVRETQYF. In DNA, the CDR3 is TGTGCCAGCGAACTAGCGGGGACCGTTAGGGAGACCCAGTACTTC.

This clone appeared a few times. The CDR3 protein is CASSLALGQGGAEAFF. DNA for the CDR3: TGTGCCAGCAGCTTAGCCTTGGGACAGGGGGGCGCTGAAGCTTTCTTT. V is TRBV7-2 and J is TRBJ1-1; TRBD1 matches at 11 bases. Germline CDR1 reads SGHTA; CDR2 reads FQGNSA. V dropped 0 bases and J dropped 6; count of bases not matched to a gene: 6. This CDR3 contains 16 residues.

The V gene is TRBV7-8, the J gene TRBJ1-4; maybe TRBD1 (5 bases). V was shortened by 0 bases and J by 4 bases, with 15 bases between the two germline ends. Per germline, CDR1 SGHVS and CDR2 FQNEAQ. CDR3 length equals 17 residues. In DNA form, the CDR3 reads TGTGCCAGCAGCTTAGCCCGCCTCGGGGGAATTAATGAAAAACTGTTTTTT. As protein: CASSLARLGGINEKLFF. Filled out from reference TRBV7-8 and TRBJ1-4, the complete variable domain reads GAGVSQSPRYKVAKRGQDVALRCDPISGHVSLFWYQQALGQGPEFLTYFQNEAQLDKSGLPSDRFFAERPEGSVSTLKIQRTQQEDSAVYLCASSLARLGGINEKLFFGSGTQLSVL.

This clone was counted a few times. At one of its ends the junction is not consistent with the germline gene, which may arise from a read error. The chain employs TRBV13 and TRBJ2-7; D might be TRBD2 (6 bases). CDR1 is PRHDT and CDR2 is FYEKMQ in the germline V gene (reference sequence). The length of the CDR3 is 12 residues. The CDR3 coding sequence is TGTGCCAGCAGTCGGGACTCCCACGAGCAGTACTTC. This codes for CASSRDSHEQYF.

The V call is TRBV7-8, the J call TRBJ1-2, with D possibly being TRBD1 (6 bases). Germline V gives CDR1 SGHVS, CDR2 FQNEAQ. This CDR3 has 15 amino acids. V was pared by 4 bases and J by 4 bases, with 16 bases between. In nucleotides, the CDR3 is TGTGCCAGCAGCTCCGGGACACCTCCGGTCTATGGCTACACCTTC. Protein sequence: CASSSGTPPVYGYTF.

The chain links TRBV6-5 to TRBJ1-4; unclear D gene. The V gene's germline CDR1 is MNHEY and CDR2 SVGAGI. The CDR3 has 13 residues. The germline V and J ends were trimmed by 0 bases and 7 bases, with 6 bases remaining between them. Written as DNA, the CDR3 is TGTGCCAGCAGTTACTCAGGGAGTGAAAAACTGTTTTTT. Its protein product is CASSYSGSEKLFF.

The chain combines TRBV7-2 with TRBJ2-7, with a weak D call TRBD2 (5 bases). This CDR3 region has 16 residues. Trimming shortened V by 1 base and J by 2 bases, and 15 bases separated the two germline ends. Germline CDR1 SGHTA, CDR2 FQGNSA. CDR3 in DNA: TGTGCCAGCAGCTTAGAAGGGATGAGGGCCCCCTACGAGCAGTACTTC. Translating it yields CASSLEGMRAPYEQYF.

This chain connects TRBV12-3 or TRBV12-4 to TRBJ1-1; D remains ambiguous. This CDR3 has 13 amino acids. Between the trimmed V and J ends, which lost 6 bases and 2 bases, there was a span of 10 bases. CDR3 loop: CASSGLVNTEAFF. The CDR3 DNA is TGTGCCAGCAGCGGACTGGTTAACACTGAAGCTTTCTTT.

The rearrangement uses TRBV7-2 and TRBJ2-7; tentatively, D is TRBD2 (5 bases). The CDR3 runs 15 residues. Per germline, CDR1 SGHTA and CDR2 FQGNSA. V lost 5 bases to trimming and J lost 5 bases, with 19 bases between them. CDR3 DNA sequence: TGTGCCAGCAGCATTACTAGTGCCCTCCTAAACGAGCAGTACTTC. Protein: CASSITSALLNEQYF. Complete variable domain (other parts from reference TRBV7-2 and TRBJ2-7): GAGVSQSPSNKVTEKGKDVELRCDPISGHTALYWYRQSLGQGLEFLIYFQGNSAPDKSGLPSDRFSAERTGGSVSTLTIQRTQQEDSAVYLCASSITSALLNEQYFGPGTRLTVT.